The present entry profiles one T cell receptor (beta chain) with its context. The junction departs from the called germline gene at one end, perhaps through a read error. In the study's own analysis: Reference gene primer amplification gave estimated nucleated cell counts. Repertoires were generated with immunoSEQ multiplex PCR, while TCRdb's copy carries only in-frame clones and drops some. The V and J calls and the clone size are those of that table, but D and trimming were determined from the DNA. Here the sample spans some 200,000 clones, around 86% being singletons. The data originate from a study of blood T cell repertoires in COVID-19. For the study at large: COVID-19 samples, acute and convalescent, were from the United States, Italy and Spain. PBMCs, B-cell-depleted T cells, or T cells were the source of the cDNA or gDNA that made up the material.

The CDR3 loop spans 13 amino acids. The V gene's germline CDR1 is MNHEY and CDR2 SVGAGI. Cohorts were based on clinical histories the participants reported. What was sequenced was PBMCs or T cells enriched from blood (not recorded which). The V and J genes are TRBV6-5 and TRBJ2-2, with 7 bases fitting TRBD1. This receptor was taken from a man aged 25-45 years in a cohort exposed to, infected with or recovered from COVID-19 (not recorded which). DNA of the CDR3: TGTGCCAGCAGTTACGGGACAGCCGGGGAGTTGTTTTTT. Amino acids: CASSYGTAGELFF.